This T cell receptor (beta chain) originates from a study of T-cell memory formation after mild COVID-19. With regard to this clonotype: Its antigen is undetermined.

TCRdb passed the 5' RACE reads through MiXCR, listing each CDR3 protein once. The sample yields hundreds of thousands of distinct CDR3 sequences, around 15% seen once. Study observations and caveats: Among clones peaking at day 37 in the second wave, SARS-CoV-2 specificity remained unconfirmed. CD4/CD8 balance held among clones contracting day 15 to 85, and later expanders leaned CD4+. Cross-reactive memory apparently joined, as some responding clones appeared in pre-infection memory.

Germline CDR1 reads SEHNR; CDR2 reads FQNEAQ (reference sequence). Trimming removed 5 bases at V and 7 bases at J, with 24 bases between. This CDR3 spans 17 amino acids. The source is a man younger than 35 who had mild COVID-19 (a few samples of this study predate the infection). Cell type and time point are not known. The sample taken for sequencing was PBMCs or a T cell subset sorted from them (not recorded which). The gene calls are TRBV7-9 and TRBJ1-5, with D perhaps TRBD1 (6 bases). CDR3 nucleotide sequence: TGTGCCAGCAGCCCGGCCAATGGGGGGGGCCCCATGCAGCCCCAGCATTTT. Translation: CASSPANGGGPMQPQHF.